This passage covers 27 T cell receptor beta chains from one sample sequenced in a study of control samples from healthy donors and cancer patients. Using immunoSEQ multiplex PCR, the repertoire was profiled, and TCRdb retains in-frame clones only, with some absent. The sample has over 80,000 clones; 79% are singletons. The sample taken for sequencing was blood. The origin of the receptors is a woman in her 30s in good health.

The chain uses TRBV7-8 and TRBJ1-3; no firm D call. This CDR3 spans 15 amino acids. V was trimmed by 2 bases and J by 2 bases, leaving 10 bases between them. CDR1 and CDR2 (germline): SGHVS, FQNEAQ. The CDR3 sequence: CASSLFPGTGNTIYF. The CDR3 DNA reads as TGTGCCAGCAGCTTATTCCCAGGAACTGGAAACACCATATATTTT.

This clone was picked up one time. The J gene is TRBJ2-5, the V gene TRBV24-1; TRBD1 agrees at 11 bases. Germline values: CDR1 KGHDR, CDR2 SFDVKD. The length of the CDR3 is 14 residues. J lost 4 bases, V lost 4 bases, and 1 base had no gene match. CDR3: CATSEGTGGETQYF. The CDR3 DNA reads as TGTGCCACCAGTGAAGGGACAGGGGGAGAGACCCAGTACTTC.

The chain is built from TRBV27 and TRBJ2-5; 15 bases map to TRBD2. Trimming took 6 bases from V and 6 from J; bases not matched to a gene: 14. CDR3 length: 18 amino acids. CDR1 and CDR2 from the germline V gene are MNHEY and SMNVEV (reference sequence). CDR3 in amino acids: CASSSPGLAGGPAKTQYF. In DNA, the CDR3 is TGTGCCAGCAGCTCACCCGGACTAGCGGGGGGGCCCGCCAAGACCCAGTACTTC.

CDR3 residues: CASSNSGGKKETQYF. The CDR3 bases are TGTGCCAGTAGTAACAGCGGGGGTAAAAAAGAGACCCAGTACTTC. V gene TRBV19 combines with J gene TRBJ2-5; 8 bases line up with TRBD2. V lost 4 bases to trimming and J lost 3 bases; unmatched junction nucleotides: 7. The CDR3 length is 15 residues. Germline V gene sequence: CDR1 LNHDA, CDR2 SQIVND (reference sequence).

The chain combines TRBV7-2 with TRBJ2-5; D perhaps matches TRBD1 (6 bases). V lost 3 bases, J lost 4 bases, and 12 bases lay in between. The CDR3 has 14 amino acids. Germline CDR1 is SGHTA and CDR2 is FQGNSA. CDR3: CASSFGTSLETQYF. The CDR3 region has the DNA TGTGCCAGCAGCTTCGGGACATCTTTAGAGACCCAGTACTTC.

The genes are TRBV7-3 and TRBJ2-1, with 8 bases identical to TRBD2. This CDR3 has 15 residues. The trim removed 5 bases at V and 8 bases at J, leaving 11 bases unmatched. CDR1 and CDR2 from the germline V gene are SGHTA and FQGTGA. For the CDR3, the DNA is TGTGCCAGCAGCCCAAACGTAGCGGGGTGGGATGAGCAGTTCTTC. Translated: CASSPNVAGWDEQFF. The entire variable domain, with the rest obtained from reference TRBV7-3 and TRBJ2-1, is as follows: GAGVSQTPSNKVTEKGKYVELRCDPISGHTALYWYRQSLGQGPEFLIYFQGTGAADDSGLPNDRFFAVRPEGSVSTLKIQRTERGDSAVYLCASSPNVAGWDEQFFGPGTRLTVL.

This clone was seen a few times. The CDR3 sequence is CASRGRRNTEAFF. The DNA of the CDR3 is TGTGCCAGCAGGGGGCGACGGAACACTGAAGCTTTCTTT. The chain has TRBV6-5 and TRBJ1-1, with a weak D call TRBD1 (5 bases). CDR1 and CDR2 (germline): MNHEY, SVGAGI. V lost 6 bases, J lost 1 base, and 9 bases lay in between. The length of the CDR3 is 13 residues.

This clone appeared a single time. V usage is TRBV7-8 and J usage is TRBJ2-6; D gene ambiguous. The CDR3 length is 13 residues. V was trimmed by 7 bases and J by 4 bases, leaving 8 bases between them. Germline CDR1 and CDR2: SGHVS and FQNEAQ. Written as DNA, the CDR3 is TGTGCCAGCAAGCCACTCGGGGCCAACGTCCTGACTTTC. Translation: CASKPLGANVLTF.

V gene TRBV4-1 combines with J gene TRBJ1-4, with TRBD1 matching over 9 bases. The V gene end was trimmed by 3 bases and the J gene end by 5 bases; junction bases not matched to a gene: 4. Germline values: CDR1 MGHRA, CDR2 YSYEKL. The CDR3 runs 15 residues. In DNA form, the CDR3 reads TGCGCCAGCAGCCACCCCGGGACAGGGAATGAAAAACTGTTTTTT. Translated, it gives CASSHPGTGNEKLFF.

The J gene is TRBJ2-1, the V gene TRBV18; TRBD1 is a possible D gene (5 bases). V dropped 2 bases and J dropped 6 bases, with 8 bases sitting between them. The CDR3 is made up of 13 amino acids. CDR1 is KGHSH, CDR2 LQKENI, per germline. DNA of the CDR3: TGTGCCAGCTCACCAAGGCAGGGCAATGAGCAGTTCTTC. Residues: CASSPRQGNEQFF.

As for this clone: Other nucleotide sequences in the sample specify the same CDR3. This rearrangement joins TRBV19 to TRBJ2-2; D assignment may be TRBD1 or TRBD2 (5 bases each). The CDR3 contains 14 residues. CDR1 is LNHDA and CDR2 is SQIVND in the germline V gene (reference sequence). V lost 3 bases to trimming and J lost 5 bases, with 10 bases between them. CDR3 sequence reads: CASSIGTGTGELFF. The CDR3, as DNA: TGTGCCAGTAGTATTGGGACGGGGACCGGGGAGCTGTTTTTT.

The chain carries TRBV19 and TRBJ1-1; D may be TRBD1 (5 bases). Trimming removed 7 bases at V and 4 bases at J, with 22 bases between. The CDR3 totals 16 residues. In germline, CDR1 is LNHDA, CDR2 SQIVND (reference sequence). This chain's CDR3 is CASKSMEALGGTEAFF. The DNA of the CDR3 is TGTGCCAGTAAATCGATGGAGGCTCTTGGGGGCACTGAAGCTTTCTTT.

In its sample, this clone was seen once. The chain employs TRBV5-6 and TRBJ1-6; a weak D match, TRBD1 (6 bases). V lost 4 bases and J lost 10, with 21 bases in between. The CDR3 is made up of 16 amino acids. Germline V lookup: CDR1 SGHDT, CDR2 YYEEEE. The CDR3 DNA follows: TGTGCCAGCAGCGAACAGGGTCGGAGGAGAGGGTCACCCCTCCACTTT. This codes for CASSEQGRRRGSPLHF.

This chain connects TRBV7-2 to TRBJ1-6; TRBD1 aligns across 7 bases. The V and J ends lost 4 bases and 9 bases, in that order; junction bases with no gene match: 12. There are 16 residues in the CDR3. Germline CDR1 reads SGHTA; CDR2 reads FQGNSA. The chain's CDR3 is CASSSGPGQPRSPLHF. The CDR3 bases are TGTGCCAGCAGCTCCGGGCCGGGACAGCCCCGTTCACCCCTCCACTTT. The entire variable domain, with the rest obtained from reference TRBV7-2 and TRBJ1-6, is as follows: GAGVSQSPSNKVTEKGKDVELRCDPISGHTALYWYRQSLGQGLEFLIYFQGNSAPDKSGLPSDRFSAERTGGSVSTLTIQRTQQEDSAVYLCASSSGPGQPRSPLHFGNGTRLTVT.

This chain's CDR3 is CASSFGQHYEQYF. The CDR3 nucleotides read TGTGCCAGCAGTTTTGGACAACACTACGAGCAGTACTTC. V usage is TRBV27 and J usage is TRBJ2-7, with D tentatively TRBD1 (5 bases). Trimming shortened V by 3 bases and J by 3 bases, and 9 bases separated the two germline ends. CDR1 and CDR2 from the germline V gene are MNHEY and SMNVEV (reference sequence). CDR3 length equals 13 residues.

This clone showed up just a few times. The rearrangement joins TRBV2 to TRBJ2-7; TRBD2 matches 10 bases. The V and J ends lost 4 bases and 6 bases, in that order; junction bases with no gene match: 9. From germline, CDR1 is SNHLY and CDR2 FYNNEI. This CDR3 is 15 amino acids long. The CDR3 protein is CASSGPPAGGLEQYF. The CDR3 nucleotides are TGTGCCAGCAGTGGCCCCCCAGCGGGGGGGCTCGAGCAGTACTTC.

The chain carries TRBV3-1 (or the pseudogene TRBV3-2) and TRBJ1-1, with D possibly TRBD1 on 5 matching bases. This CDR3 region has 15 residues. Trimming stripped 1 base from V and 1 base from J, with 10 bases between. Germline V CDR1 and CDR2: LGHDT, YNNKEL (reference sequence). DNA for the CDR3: TGTGCCAGCAGCCAAGTCGGGGACGAGAACACTGAAGCTTTCTTT. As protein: CASSQVGDENTEAFF.

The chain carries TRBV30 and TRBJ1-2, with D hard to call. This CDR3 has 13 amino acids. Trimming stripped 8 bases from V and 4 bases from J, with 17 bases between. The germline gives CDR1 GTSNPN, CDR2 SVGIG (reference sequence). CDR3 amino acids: CAGEVGYGYGYTF. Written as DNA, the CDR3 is TGTGCCGGAGAGGTAGGGTACGGCTATGGCTACACCTTC.

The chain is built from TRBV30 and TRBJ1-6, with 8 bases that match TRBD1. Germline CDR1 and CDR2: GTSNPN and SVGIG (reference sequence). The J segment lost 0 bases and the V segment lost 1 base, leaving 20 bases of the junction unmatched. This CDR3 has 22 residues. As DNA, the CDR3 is TGTGCCTGGAGTGAGGACGACCCCAAACAAACCGGGACAGGCTCCTATAATTCACCCCTCCACTTT. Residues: CAWSEDDPKQTGTGSYNSPLHF. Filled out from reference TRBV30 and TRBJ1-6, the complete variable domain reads SQTIHQWPATLVQPVGSPLSLECTVEGTSNPNLYWYRQAAGRGLQLLFYSVGIGQISSEVPQNLSASRPQDRQFILSSKKLLLSDSGFYLCAWSEDDPKQTGTGSYNSPLHFGNGTRLTVT.

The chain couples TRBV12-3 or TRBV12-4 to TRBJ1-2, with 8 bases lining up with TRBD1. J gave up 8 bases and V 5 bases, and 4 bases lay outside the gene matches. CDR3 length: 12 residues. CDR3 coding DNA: TGTGCCAGCAGTAACAGGGGGAACGGCTACACCTTC. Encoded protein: CASSNRGNGYTF.

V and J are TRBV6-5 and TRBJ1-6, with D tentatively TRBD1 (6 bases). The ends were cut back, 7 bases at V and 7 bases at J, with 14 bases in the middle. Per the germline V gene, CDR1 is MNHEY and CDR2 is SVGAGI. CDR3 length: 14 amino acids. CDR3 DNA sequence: TGTGCCAGCACCGCAGGGGCTGCCAATTCACCCCTCCACTTT. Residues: CASTAGAANSPLHF.

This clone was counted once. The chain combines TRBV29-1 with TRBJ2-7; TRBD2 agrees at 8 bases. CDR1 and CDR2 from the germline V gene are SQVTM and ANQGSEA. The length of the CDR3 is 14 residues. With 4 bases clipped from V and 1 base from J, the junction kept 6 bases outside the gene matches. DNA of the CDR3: TGCAGCGTTGTCGTATTAGCGGGGTCCTACGAGCAGTACTTC. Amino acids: CSVVVLAGSYEQYF.

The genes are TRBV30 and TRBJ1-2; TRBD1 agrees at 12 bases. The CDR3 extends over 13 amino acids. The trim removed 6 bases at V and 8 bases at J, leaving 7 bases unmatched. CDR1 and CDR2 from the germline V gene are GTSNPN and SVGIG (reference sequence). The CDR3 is CACRGQGADGYTF. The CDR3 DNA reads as TGTGCCTGTAGGGGACAGGGGGCCGACGGCTACACCTTC. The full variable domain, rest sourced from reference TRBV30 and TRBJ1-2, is SQTIHQWPATLVQPVGSPLSLECTVEGTSNPNLYWYRQAAGRGLQLLFYSVGIGQISSEVPQNLSASRPQDRQFILSSKKLLLSDSGFYLCACRGQGADGYTFGSGTRLTVV.

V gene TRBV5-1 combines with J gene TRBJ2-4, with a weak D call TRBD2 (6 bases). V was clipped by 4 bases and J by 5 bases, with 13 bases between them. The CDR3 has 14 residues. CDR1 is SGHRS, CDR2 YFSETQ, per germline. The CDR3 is CASSEGRRENIQYF. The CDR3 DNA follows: TGCGCCAGCAGCGAAGGACGGAGGGAAAACATTCAGTACTTC.

CDR3 DNA sequence: TGTGCCAGCACGGGCTCCCGCTATGGCTACACCTTC. The encoded protein is CASTGSRYGYTF. The J gene is TRBJ1-2, the V gene TRBV6-5, with D unresolved. Trimming shortened V by 7 bases and J by 4 bases, and 10 bases separated the two germline ends. Germline values: CDR1 MNHEY, CDR2 SVGAGI. The CDR3 consists of 12 residues.

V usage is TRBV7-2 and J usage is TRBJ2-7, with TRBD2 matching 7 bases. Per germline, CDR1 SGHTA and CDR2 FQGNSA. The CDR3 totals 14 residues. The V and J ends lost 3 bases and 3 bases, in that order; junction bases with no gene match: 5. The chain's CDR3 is CASSLGGGIYEQYF. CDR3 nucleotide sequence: TGTGCCAGCAGCTTGGGGGGGGGAATCTACGAGCAGTACTTC.

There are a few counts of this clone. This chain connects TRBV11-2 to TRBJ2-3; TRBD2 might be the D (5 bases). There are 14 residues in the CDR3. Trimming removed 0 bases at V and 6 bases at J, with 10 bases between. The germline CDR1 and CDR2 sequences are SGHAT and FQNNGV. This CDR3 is CASSLERVSDTQYF. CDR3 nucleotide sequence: TGTGCCAGCAGCTTAGAGCGGGTTTCGGATACGCAGTATTTT.